This passage covers 20 T cell receptor delta chains from one sample sequenced in a study of γδ T cells in repeated Plasmodium falciparum infection. TCRdb re-analyzed the multiplex PCR reads via CATT. The table lists tens of thousands of delta-chain clones, 0.98% of them singletons. Bulk repertoires came from Vgamma9/Vdelta2+ or Vdelta2-negative gammadelta T cells flow-sorted from PBMC. Sequencing used gamma-delta T cells from blood. The receptors were sampled from a pool of human donors (malaria-infected and uninfected, not separated).

Notes on this clone: The amino acid sequence in TCRdb belongs to a much larger clone and departs from this DNA's translation at residue 20, likely a sequencing read error; the sequence shown is translated from the DNA. The chain links TRDV2 to TRDJ2, with 7 bases identical to TRDD3. No J segment appears in TCRdb, so it was assigned here by matching the sequence to germline. Germline CDR1 and CDR2: GEAIGNYY and EKD. The CDR3 totals 23 residues. The CDR3, as DNA: TGTGCCTGTGCCAAAAGAAAACTTGGTCCGGGCTGGGGGTTTCCCTCTTTGACAGCAAAACTCTTCTTT. Amino acid sequence: CACAKRKLGPGWGFPSLTAKLFF.

On this clone itself: Only one base separates this from a far larger clonotype, so it likely reflects a read error. Distinct nucleotide sequences in the sample also encode this CDR3. This chain joins TRDV2 and TRDJ3; 10 bases match TRDD3. Since TCRdb gives no J gene, matching the DNA to germline was used here to assign it. The CDR3 extends over 20 amino acids. Germline V CDR1 and CDR2: GEAIGNYY, EKD. In DNA, the CDR3 is TGTGCCTGTGACGCGACTGGGGGATCAGCTCGCTCCTGGGATACCCGACAGATGTTTTTC. It encodes CACDATGGSARSWDTRQMFF.

This clone was detected a few times. This likely traces to a read error, being one base from a far larger clone. Within the sample, other DNA sequences also encode this same CDR3. No J gene was assigned, while the V gene was called as TRDV1; no DNA check was done on the table's D call, TRDD3. The CDR3 loop spans 18 amino acids. Germline lookup yields CDR1 TSWWSYY and CDR2 QGS. The DNA of the CDR3 is TGTGCTCTTGGGGGGGCCTTCCCCCTCTTGTCAAGCACCGATAAGCTCATCTTT. Amino acids: CALGGAFPLLSSTDKLIF.

Only a few counts were recorded for this clone. TCRdb assigns this DNA the protein of a much larger clone, which departs from its translation at residue 11; this likely reflects a read error, and the protein shown comes from translating the DNA. The J gene is TRDJ1, the V gene TRDV2; maybe TRDD3 (6 bases). Assignment of the J gene here rests on matching the DNA to germline, because TCRdb gives none. The germline V and J ends were trimmed by 4 bases and 3 bases, with 23 bases remaining between them. This CDR3 comprises 17 residues. Germline CDR1 and CDR2: GEAIGNYY and EKD. The CDR3 coding sequence is TGTGCCTGTGATGCCCGGCATATTGTGGGGGGCTCCGATAAACTCATCTTT. It encodes CACDARHIVGGSDKLIF.

This clone has more than one count but fewer than ten. The protein in TCRdb stems from a much larger clone and differs at residue 7 from this DNA's translation, likely a read error; here the protein is translated from the DNA. The rearrangement joins TRDV2 to TRDJ1, with a tentative D call TRDD3 (5 bases). The J gene was missing in TCRdb and was found by matching the end of the DNA to germline. The CDR3 length is 16 residues. Germline CDR1 GEAIGNYY, CDR2 EKD. V was trimmed by 3 bases and J by 1 base, leaving 17 bases between them. This chain's CDR3 is CACDRTEGFFTDKLIF. CDR3 nucleotides: TGTGCCTGTGACCGTACTGAGGGATTTTTCACCGATAAACTCATCTTT.

With regard to this clone: This DNA's translation differs at residue 16 from TCRdb's protein, which comes from a much larger clone; a read error is likely, and the protein shown is translated from the DNA. The genes are TRDV1 and TRDJ1; 12 bases match TRDD3. TCRdb carries no J gene annotation; the J gene was assigned here by matching the DNA with germline. The CDR3 has 21 amino acids. V lost 2 bases and J lost 8; bases outside the gene matches: 24. The germline V gene encodes CDR1 TSWWSYY and CDR2 QGS. As DNA, the CDR3 is TGTGCTCTTGGGGAAACCTTAAAATTCACGGGGTACTGGGGGATACCGGGGAAACTCATCTTT. This encodes CALGETLKFTGYWGIPGKLIF.

Remarks on this clone: This sequence is one base from a far larger clone and is likely a read error. The same CDR3 arises from other DNA sequences in this sample as well. CDR3: CACDTLEDGGPSGDQSSWDTRQMFF. CDR3 nucleotides: TGTGCCTGTGACACGCTCGAAGACGGAGGGCCGAGCGGGGACCAAAGCTCCTGGGATACCCGACAGATGTTTTTC. The chain links TRDV2 to TRDJ3, with D maybe TRDD3 (5 bases). TCRdb records no J gene; here it was assigned by comparing the DNA to germline. Germline CDR1 is GEAIGNYY and CDR2 is EKD. The CDR3 length is 25 residues.

This clone was counted many times. A far larger clone is one nucleotide away, so this likely arose from a read error. The same CDR3 arises from other DNA sequences in this sample as well. The chain couples TRDV1 to TRDJ1; D gene uncertain. The CDR3 has 17 residues. V gave up 3 bases and J gave up 0 bases, with 17 bases separating them. In germline, CDR1 is TSWWSYY, CDR2 QGS. Here the CDR3 DNA reads TGTGCTCTTGGGGAGCTTCGGACCGGACTGTACACCGATAAACTCATCTTT. This gives the protein CALGELRTGLYTDKLIF.

This clone was seen ten or more times. This is likely an artifact of a read error, given a far larger clone one base away. V is TRDV1 and J is TRDJ1, with TRDD3 matching 12 bases. Germline V gene data show CDR1 as TSWWSYY and CDR2 as QGS. This CDR3 region has 22 residues. The chain's CDR3 is CALGDFPSVRGILGDTPDKLTF. The CDR3 bases are TGTGCTCTTGGAGATTTCCCTTCTGTGAGGGGGATACTGGGGGATACACCCGATAAACTCACCTTT.

This clone was recorded a few times. The likely explanation is a read error, given a far larger clone one base away. Within the sample, other DNA sequences also encode this same CDR3. This sequence joins TRDV2 and TRDJ1; possibly TRDD3 for D (6 bases). The J gene, not given by TCRdb, was assigned here from a germline match of the nucleotide sequence. V was clipped by 7 bases and J by 0 bases, with 20 bases between them. The CDR3 is made up of 16 amino acids. Germline V gives CDR1 GEAIGNYY, CDR2 EKD. DNA for the CDR3: TGTGCCTGCGTCTCAACGGGGGGGACGTACACCGATAAACTCATCTTT. Encoded protein: CACVSTGGTYTDKLIF.

The sample holds a few counts of this clone. TCRdb has a much larger clone's protein, which differs at residues 6 and 10 from the translation of this DNA, likely because of a read error; what is shown is the protein translated from the DNA. The V gene is TRDV2, the J gene TRDJ1; 8 nucleotides agree with TRDD3. Per germline, CDR1 GEAIGNYY and CDR2 EKD. The CDR3 loop spans 16 amino acids. Losses at the gene ends were 0 bases for V and 5 bases for J; bases not matched to a gene: 10. CDR3: CACDTASLGEKDKLIF. Here the CDR3 DNA reads TGTGCCTGTGACACCGCTTCGCTGGGGGAGAAAGATAAACTCATCTTT.

This clone appeared a few times. This sequence may be a read error, since a much larger clone differs from it by one base. The chain employs TRDV1 and TRDJ1; either TRDD2 or TRDD3 may fit D (5 bases each). The J gene, absent from TCRdb, was called here by matching the DNA to germline. The germline gives CDR1 TSWWSYY, CDR2 QGS. The CDR3 extends over 23 amino acids. V was shortened by 2 bases and J by 4 bases, with 38 bases between the two germline ends. CDR3 residues: CALGESDYPTLYWSIARIDKLIF. Here the CDR3 DNA reads TGTGCTCTTGGGGAATCCGATTACCCTACGTTGTACTGGAGTATAGCCCGAATCGATAAACTCATCTTT.

Only a few counts were recorded for this clone. The protein TCRdb lists belongs to a much larger clone and differs from this DNA's translation at residue 14, which points to a read error; the protein shown is made from the DNA. The gene calls are TRDV2 and TRDJ2, with 9 bases aligning to TRDD3. TCRdb gives no J gene; it was assigned here by matching the DNA to germline. The CDR3 has 22 amino acids. Unmatched junction bases numbered 23, after V lost 3 bases and J lost 1 base. Per germline, CDR1 GEAIGNYY and CDR2 EKD. The CDR3 DNA sequence: TGTGCCTGTGACCGTCTTACTGGGGGAGCCACTAAGGGGCCAAATTTGACAGCACAACTCTTCTTT. Protein product: CACDRLTGGATKGPNLTAQLFF.

This clone turned up a few times. A far larger clone is off by one base, so a read error is likely. This specimen includes other DNA sequences encoding the same CDR3. The chain has TRDV1 and TRDJ1, with 10 positions matching TRDD3. The CDR3 covers 21 residues. The germline gives CDR1 TSWWSYY, CDR2 QGS. Germline trimming cut 0 bases from V and 0 bases from J; bases unmatched to any gene: 16. The CDR3 sequence: CALGELVPPRGWGIHTDKLIF. The CDR3 nucleotides read TGTGCTCTTGGGGAACTTGTACCCCCCCGGGGGTGGGGGATACACACCGATAAACTCATCTTT.

This clone has a handful of counts. The mismatch at residue 3 between this DNA's translation and the TCRdb protein of a much larger clone likely reflects a read error; the protein shown is translated from the DNA. The chain is built from TRDV2 and TRDJ1, with 8 bases identical to TRDD3. The J gene was missing in TCRdb and was found by matching the end of the DNA to germline. The V gene's germline CDR1 is GEAIGNYY and CDR2 EKD. This CDR3 spans 15 amino acids. The CDR3, as DNA: TGTGCCCGTGACACGTTGGCTGGGGGACTCGATAAACTCATCTTT. This sequence encodes CARDTLAGGLDKLIF.

In the case of this clone: A far bigger clonotype differs at one base, so this is likely a read error. Other nucleotide sequences from this sample produce the same CDR3. Here the CDR3 DNA reads TGTGCCTGTGACACCGTAACAGTTATTGACCGAGGCGGTCACCCCGATAAGCTCATCTTT. This gives the protein CACDTVTVIDRGGHPDKLIF. The J gene is uncalled and the V gene is TRDV2; the D call in the table, TRDD3, was not verified against the DNA. Germline V CDR1 and CDR2: GEAIGNYY, EKD. This CDR3 is 20 amino acids long.

The table lists this clone with many counts. The gene calls are TRDV1 and TRDJ1; 10 bases are a match to TRDD3. V trimming: 1 base; J trimming: 0 bases; junction bases outside the gene matches: 14. This CDR3 is built from 20 residues. Per germline, CDR1 TSWWSYY and CDR2 QGS. CDR3 loop: CALGEPVLGHTGGYTDKLIF. CDR3 sequence (DNA): TGTGCTCTTGGGGAACCAGTTTTGGGTCATACTGGGGGATACACCGATAAACTCATCTTT.

Concerning this clone: TCRdb lists the protein of a much larger clone for this DNA, which differs at residue 7, so this is likely a read error; the protein given here is translated from the DNA itself. The genes are TRDV2 and TRDJ1, with 11 bases identical to TRDD3. With 3 bases clipped from V and 1 base from J, the junction kept 12 bases outside the gene matches. Germline V lookup: CDR1 GEAIGNYY, CDR2 EKD. CDR3 length: 18 residues. The CDR3: CACDSRCWGIPGTDKLIF. DNA for the CDR3: TGTGCCTGTGACTCCCGGTGCTGGGGGATACCAGGCACCGATAAACTCATCTTT.

This clone has only a few counts. TCRdb records a much larger clone's protein for this DNA, with a difference at residue 22 that likely arises from a read error; the protein given is the translation of the DNA. The V gene was identified as TRDV2, while no J gene was called; the D segment call TRDD3 is taken from the table without a DNA check. There are 23 residues in the CDR3. Germline CDR1 is GEAIGNYY and CDR2 is EKD. The CDR3 DNA is TGTGCCTGTGACACCGCCCCGGCACGTGGAGTGGGGGATACGACCTACCTACCTGGTAAACTCACCTTT. As protein: CACDTAPARGVGDTTYLPGKLTF.

This clone has just a few counts. It differs at one base from a far larger clone, so likely a read error. This sample includes further DNA sequences coding for the same CDR3. The chain is built from TRDV2 and TRDJ1; 9 nucleotides align to TRDD3. The J gene, left out of TCRdb, was set here by checking the DNA against germline. The CDR3 has 22 amino acids. From germline, CDR1 is GEAIGNYY and CDR2 EKD. Trimming cost V 5 bases and J 0 bases; bases outside gene matches: 27. CDR3 bases: TGTGCCTGTGCCCGACCCTCCCCTTCTATATATTGGGGGATAGAGTACACCGATAAACTCATCTTT. Its translation: CACARPSPSIYWGIEYTDKLIF.